The 10 T cell receptor beta chains listed next were all sequenced from one sample in a study of T cells in Graves' hyperthyroidism and ophthalmopathy (dated by TCRdb to about 2019). Library preparation was by multiplex PCR. These reads were obtained on an Illumina HiSeq 2000. The TCR beta CDR3 regions were amplified from the RNA transcripts. For the first round of RT-PCR on the TCR CDR3, the HTBI primer set was used together with the Qiagen OneStep RT-PCR kit. The public reads were reanalyzed by TCRdb: fastp trimming at Q25, MiXCR alignment, in-frame beta chains only. Every CDR3 protein is listed once, alongside the most common genes and DNA of its rows. Recorded for this sample are some 690,000 distinct CDR3 sequences; roughly a sixth of them occurred a single time. Clones ranked in the top ten supply around 16% of the sample. Material: blood. These receptors all stem from a man between 45 and 60 years old with Graves' hyperthyroidism.

The chain employs TRBV6-2 or TRBV6-3 and TRBJ1-2; 7 bases line up with TRBD1. Germline CDR1 MNHEY, CDR2 SVGEGT. The CDR3 has 14 amino acids. The junction had 7 bases not matched to a gene; V was cut back by 7 bases and J by 2 bases. The CDR3, as DNA: TGTGCCAGCAATAAACTGGGACAGAACTATGGCTACACCTTC. This codes for CASNKLGQNYGYTF.

The table lists this clonotype with many counts. The genes are TRBV2 and TRBJ2-1, with D perhaps TRBD2 (5 bases). This CDR3 has 16 amino acids. V lost 5 bases to trimming and J lost 4 bases, with 18 bases between them. CDR1 is SNHLY, CDR2 FYNNEI, per germline. CDR3 amino acids: CASSSRRLGHYNEQFF. CDR3 DNA sequence: TGTGCCAGCAGTTCCCGGAGGCTCGGCCATTACAATGAGCAGTTCTTC.

This clonotype was recorded many times. This rearrangement joins TRBV10-3 to TRBJ1-6; 9 positions agree with TRBD1. V lost 2 bases, J lost 11 bases, and 4 bases stayed unmatched. Germline values: CDR1 ENHRY, CDR2 SYGVKD. The CDR3 runs to 14 residues. The CDR3 region is CAISEGTGTPPLHF. CDR3 DNA: TGTGCCATCAGTGAGGGGACAGGGACCCCACCCCTCCACTTT.

The sample holds many counts of this clonotype. The chain joins TRBV2 to TRBJ1-4, with no clear D. CDR3 size: 16 residues. Between the trimmed V and J ends, which lost 1 base and 4 bases, there was a span of 13 bases. Germline CDR1 is SNHLY and CDR2 is FYNNEI. CDR3 residues: CASSEEGSYLNEKLFF. The CDR3 nucleotides read TGTGCCAGCAGTGAAGAGGGATCGTACCTTAATGAAAAACTGTTTTTT. The full variable domain, completed using reference TRBV2 and TRBJ1-4, is EPEVTQTPSHQVTQMGQEVILRCVPISNHLYFYWYRQILGQKVEFLVSFYNNEISEKSEIFDDQFSVERPDGSNFTLKIRSTKLEDSAMYFCASSEEGSYLNEKLFFGSGTQLSVL.

This chain links TRBV24-1 with TRBJ2-1; D ambiguous. The CDR3 covers 11 residues. CDR1 is KGHDR and CDR2 is SFDVKD in the germline V gene. Trimming pared 6 bases from V and 7 bases from J, leaving 6 bases between. In nucleotides, the CDR3 is TGTGCCACCAGTCTCGGGAATGAGCAGTTCTTC. Its protein is CATSLGNEQFF.

The J gene is TRBJ1-6, the V gene TRBV27; D not certain. The CDR3 consists of 14 residues. The germline V and J ends were trimmed by 2 bases and 6 bases, with 8 bases remaining between them. CDR1 is MNHEY, CDR2 SMNVEV, per germline (reference sequence). The CDR3: CASSLVSVNSPLHF. The CDR3 DNA sequence: TGTGCCAGCAGTTTAGTATCAGTTAATTCACCCCTCCACTTT.

Many counts were recorded for this clonotype. CDR3 amino acids: CASSPSGESNEQFF. DNA for the CDR3: TGTGCCAGCAGTCCGAGCGGAGAAAGCAATGAGCAGTTCTTC. The chain uses TRBV12-3 or TRBV12-4 and TRBJ2-1; D may be TRBD2 (5 bases). CDR3 length: 14 residues. Trimming removed 5 bases at V and 6 bases at J, with 14 bases between.

This clonotype was counted between two and nine times. V gene TRBV11-2 combines with J gene TRBJ2-5; no firm D call. Germline CDR1 reads SGHAT; CDR2 reads FQNNGV. The CDR3 consists of 14 residues. The ends were cut back, 0 bases at V and 1 base at J, with 6 bases in the middle. CDR3 nucleotides: TGTGCCAGCAGCTTAGATCCACTCCAAGAGACCCAGTACTTC. Its translation: CASSLDPLQETQYF.

This clonotype was seen only a few times. A read error is possible here, since a much larger clone lies one base away. The chain employs TRBV2 and TRBJ2-2, with D uncertain. This CDR3 is built from 15 residues. Trimming pared 4 bases from V and 2 bases from J, leaving 11 bases between. The germline CDR1 and CDR2 sequences are SNHLY and FYNNEI. CDR3 in DNA: TGTGCCAGCAGTGGGTTCAGCCTTAACACCGGGGAGCTGTTTTTT. Translated, it gives CASSGFSLNTGELFF.

In its sample, this clonotype was seen a few times. The genes are TRBV6-1 and TRBJ2-7; D is unclear. Trimming took 3 bases from V and 3 from J, leaving 9 bases between them. Looked up from germline, CDR1 is MNHNS and CDR2 is SASEGT. This CDR3 spans 13 amino acids. CDR3 sequence: CASSDGSYYEQYF. CDR3 sequence (DNA): TGTGCCAGCAGTGACGGCAGCTACTACGAGCAGTACTTC.